These 21 T cell receptor beta chains were all obtained from the same sample, sequenced in a study of post-analysis software for immune sequencing data. The authors incorporated unique molecular identifiers into the TCR beta cDNA libraries. Using its own MiXCR run on the PCR reads, TCRdb lists one record per CDR3 protein. This sample has 160,000 or so distinct CDR3 sequences, with 35% to 40% found just once. The sequencing used blood, collected after autologous hematopoietic stem cell transplantation. Receptor source: a girl aged 10 to 17 with multiple sclerosis.

The chain carries TRBV3-1 and TRBJ2-5; 8 bases are a match to TRBD2. Germline assignment: CDR1 LGHDT and CDR2 YNNKEL (reference sequence). V shed 5 bases, J shed 4 bases, and the junction held 0 bases outside the gene matches. This CDR3 has 12 amino acids. Here the CDR3 DNA reads TGTGCCAGCAGCACTAGCGGAGAGACCCAGTACTTC. Its translation: CASSTSGETQYF.

The chain combines TRBV10-3 with TRBJ2-7; 9 nucleotides agree with TRBD1. J gave up 2 bases and V 6 bases, and 11 bases lay outside the gene matches. In germline, CDR1 is ENHRY, CDR2 SYGVKD. The CDR3 sequence is 16 residues long. CDR3 DNA sequence: TGTGCCATCAGAGGGAATGAACAGGGGGCCACCTACGAGCAGTACTTC. Amino acids: CAIRGNEQGATYEQYF.

CDR3 residues: CARDRGGWGGYTF. The CDR3, as DNA: TGTGCCAGGGACAGGGGAGGCTGGGGCGGCTACACCTTC. V gene TRBV30 combines with J gene TRBJ1-2; 10 bases map to TRBD1. This CDR3 has 13 residues. The germline CDR1 and CDR2 sequences are GTSNPN and SVGIG (reference sequence). After removal of 8 bases from V and 8 bases from J, the junction contained 11 bases not matched to a gene. Full variable domain (rest looked up from reference TRBV30 and TRBJ1-2): SQTIHQWPATLVQPVGSPLSLECTVEGTSNPNLYWYRQAAGRGLQLLFYSVGIGQISSEVPQNLSASRPQDRQFILSSKKLLLSDSGFYLCARDRGGWGGYTFGSGTRLTVV.

This clonotype was counted only a few times. In DNA, the CDR3 is TGCGCCAGCAGCTATACCGGGACAGGGGGCGTGTACGGTCGCTATGGCTACACCTTC. This sequence encodes CASSYTGTGGVYGRYGYTF. The chain carries TRBV5-1 and TRBJ1-2; TRBD1 matches at 12 bases. Per germline, CDR1 SGHRS and CDR2 YFSETQ. The CDR3 extends over 19 amino acids. V lost 3 bases to trimming and J lost 4 bases; unmatched junction nucleotides: 16.

The V gene is TRBV5-1, the J gene TRBJ1-1, with D possibly being TRBD1 (5 bases). V was trimmed by 4 bases and J by 2 bases, leaving 15 bases between them. CDR3 length: 15 residues. CDR1 is SGHRS, CDR2 YFSETQ, per germline. In nucleotides, the CDR3 is TGCGCCAGCAGCACCGGGACGGTGATCAACACTGAAGCTTTCTTT. Translating gives CASSTGTVINTEAFF.

About this clonotype itself: This may be a read error, as it is one base from a much larger clone. The genes are TRBV7-8 and TRBJ2-5; D gene uncertain. CDR1 and CDR2 from the germline V gene are SGHVS and FQNEAQ. This CDR3 has 12 amino acids. The CDR3 nucleotides are TGTGCCGGCAGCTCAGCTAAAGAGACCCAGTACTTC. Protein sequence: CAGSSAKETQYF.

This clonotype appeared many times. The V gene is TRBV5-6, the J gene TRBJ1-6, with TRBD1 as a possible D gene (5 bases). The CDR3 contains 15 residues. Germline values: CDR1 SGHDT, CDR2 YYEEEE. The V end was cut by 4 bases, the J end by 5 bases, with 13 bases between. The CDR3 bases are TGTGCCAGCAGCGCGGGGACGAAGAATAATTCACCCCTCCACTTT. Its protein product is CASSAGTKNNSPLHF.

The chain uses TRBV5-1 and TRBJ2-1; TRBD2 might be the D (6 bases). V dropped 0 bases and J dropped 4 bases, with 14 bases sitting between them. This CDR3 comprises 16 residues. Looked up from germline, CDR1 is SGHRS and CDR2 is YFSETQ. CDR3 coding DNA: TGCGCCAGCAGCTTGGCCCATACTAGCAGTTACAATGAGCAGTTCTTC. Amino acid sequence: CASSLAHTSSYNEQFF.

The rearrangement joins TRBV18 to TRBJ2-7; D call uncertain. This CDR3 region has 17 residues. The V and J ends lost 1 base and 4 bases respectively, with 20 bases between them. Germline values: CDR1 KGHSH, CDR2 LQKENI. The DNA of the CDR3 is TGTGCCAGCTCACCACTTTTCCTTAGGGATCCCTCATACGAGCAGTACTTC. This codes for CASSPLFLRDPSYEQYF.

This sequence joins TRBV27 and TRBJ2-4; D may be TRBD2 (6 bases). The germline gives CDR1 MNHEY, CDR2 SMNVEV (reference sequence). Trimming took off 5 bases at V and 1 base at J, with 18 bases between the two ends. CDR3 length: 17 amino acids. The CDR3: CASSMVQSGDAKNIQYF. The CDR3 DNA is TGTGCCAGCAGTATGGTCCAATCGGGGGACGCCAAAAACATTCAGTACTTC.

Only a few counts were recorded for this clonotype. The gene calls are TRBV28 and TRBJ2-5; D is unclear. With 6 bases removed from V and 1 base from J, the gap between germline ends came to 12 bases. The CDR3 runs 14 residues. Germline loops: CDR1 MDHEN, CDR2 SYDVKM. The CDR3 region is CASRDSWGQETQYF. CDR3 nucleotide sequence: TGTGCCAGCAGAGACTCCTGGGGCCAAGAGACCCAGTACTTC.

V is TRBV3-1 and J is TRBJ1-4, with 8 bases fitting TRBD1. Looked up from germline, CDR1 is LGHDT and CDR2 is YNNKEL (reference sequence). V lost 4 bases to trimming and J lost 5 bases; unmatched junction nucleotides: 9. This CDR3 has 16 amino acids. The chain's CDR3 is CASSRGPGQANEKLFF. CDR3 sequence (DNA): TGTGCCAGCAGCCGAGGCCCGGGACAGGCGAATGAAAAACTGTTTTTT.

V gene TRBV11-2 combines with J gene TRBJ1-2; tentative D call: TRBD1 (5 bases). The V end was cut by 4 bases, the J end by 0 bases, with 15 bases between. The CDR3 loop spans 16 amino acids. Per the germline V gene, CDR1 is SGHAT and CDR2 is FQNNGV. Here the CDR3 DNA reads TGTGCCAGCAGCTCCGTTGGGGCGGACACTAACTATGGCTACACCTTC. Its translation: CASSSVGADTNYGYTF.

This clonotype was picked up a small number of times. The chain uses TRBV9 and TRBJ1-4; 9 bases align to TRBD1. With 2 bases clipped from V and 4 bases from J, the junction kept 0 bases outside the gene matches. The germline CDR1 and CDR2 sequences are SGDLS and YYNGEE. The CDR3 runs to 14 residues. The CDR3 nucleotides read TGTGCCAGCAGCGTGGGACAGGGTAATGAAAAACTGTTTTTT. This sequence encodes CASSVGQGNEKLFF.

The V gene is TRBV5-1, the J gene TRBJ1-6; D uncertain. This CDR3 comprises 14 residues. Per germline, CDR1 SGHRS and CDR2 YFSETQ. V was trimmed by 1 base and J by 5 bases, leaving 7 bases between them. CDR3 region: CASSLNRNNSPLHF. The CDR3 nucleotides read TGCGCCAGCAGCTTGAACCGGAATAATTCACCCCTCCACTTT.

This clonotype was counted at least ten times. The chain recombines TRBV6-6 with TRBJ2-3; D is undetermined. This CDR3 is built from 12 residues. The germline gives CDR1 MNHNY, CDR2 SVGAGI (reference sequence). Trimming took 4 bases from V and 2 from J, leaving 4 bases between them. CDR3 coding DNA: TGTGCCAGCAGTTTCAACACAGATACGCAGTATTTT. The encoded protein is CASSFNTDTQYF.

This chain uses TRBV24-1 with TRBJ2-1, with D tentatively TRBD1 or TRBD2 (5 bases each). V lost 7 bases and J lost 2, with 8 bases in between. Germline values: CDR1 KGHDR, CDR2 SFDVKD. This CDR3 contains 13 residues. CDR3: CATSQGAYNEQFF. The CDR3 nucleotides read TGTGCCACCAGCCAGGGAGCCTACAATGAGCAGTTCTTC.

Only a few counts were recorded for this clonotype. This rearrangement joins TRBV5-1 to TRBJ2-3; D perhaps matches TRBD1 (6 bases). Between the trimmed V and J ends, which lost 3 bases and 0 bases, there was a span of 11 bases. The length of the CDR3 is 15 residues. The germline CDR1 and CDR2 sequences are SGHRS and YFSETQ. The CDR3 loop is CASSSTGQSTDTQYF. CDR3 nucleotides: TGCGCCAGCAGCTCTACCGGACAGAGCACAGATACGCAGTATTTT.

This chain connects TRBV6-5 to TRBJ2-3, with TRBD2 matching 11 bases. The CDR3 has 15 amino acids. V gave up 6 bases and J gave up 7 bases; unmatched junction bases: 9. From germline, CDR1 is MNHEY and CDR2 SVGAGI. CDR3 DNA sequence: TGTGCCAGCAGGGCACTAGCGGGAGCCGCCAATACGCAGTATTTT. Translating it yields CASRALAGAANTQYF.

The genes are TRBV4-1 and TRBJ2-3; D remains ambiguous. Per germline, CDR1 MGHRA and CDR2 YSYEKL. V dropped 3 bases and J dropped 2 bases, with 12 bases sitting between them. This CDR3 is 15 amino acids long. CDR3 bases: TGCGCCAGCAGCCAGGAGAGAGCTTACACAGATACGCAGTATTTT. Amino acids: CASSQERAYTDTQYF.

Of note for this clonotype: Germline is not matched at one junction end, which may reflect a read error. V and J are TRBV5-1 and TRBJ2-6; 7 bases are shared with TRBD1. The CDR3 loop spans 20 amino acids. Germline loops: CDR1 SGHRS, CDR2 YFSETQ. CDR3 sequence: CASNLVFRAGGVSGANVLTF. The CDR3 DNA sequence: TGCGCCAGCAACTTGGTTTTTAGGGCAGGGGGAGTCTCTGGGGCCAACGTCCTGACTTTC. Full variable domain (outside the CDR3, taken from reference TRBV5-1 and TRBJ2-6): KAGVTQTPRYLIKTRGQQVTLSCSPISGHRSVSWYQQTPGQGLQFLFEYFSETQRNKGNFPGRFSGRQFSNSRSEMNVSTLELGDSALYLCASNLVFRAGGVSGANVLTFGAGSRLTVL.